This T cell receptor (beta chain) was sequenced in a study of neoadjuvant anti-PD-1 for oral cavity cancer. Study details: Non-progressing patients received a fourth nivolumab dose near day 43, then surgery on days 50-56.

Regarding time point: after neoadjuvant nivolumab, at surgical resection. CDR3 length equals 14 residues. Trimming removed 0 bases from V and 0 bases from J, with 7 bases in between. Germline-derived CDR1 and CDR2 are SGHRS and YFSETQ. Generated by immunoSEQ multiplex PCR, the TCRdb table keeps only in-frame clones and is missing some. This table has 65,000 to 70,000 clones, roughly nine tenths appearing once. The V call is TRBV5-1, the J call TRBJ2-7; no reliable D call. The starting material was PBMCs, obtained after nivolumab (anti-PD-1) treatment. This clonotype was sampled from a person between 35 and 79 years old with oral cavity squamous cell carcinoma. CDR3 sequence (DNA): TGCGCCAGCAGCTTGGGTGGGTTCTCCTACGAGCAGTACTTC. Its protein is CASSLGGFSYEQYF. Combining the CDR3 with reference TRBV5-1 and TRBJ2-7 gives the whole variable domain KAGVTQTPRYLIKTRGQQVTLSCSPISGHRSVSWYQQTPGQGLQFLFEYFSETQRNKGNFPGRFSGRQFSNSRSEMNVSTLELGDSALYLCASSLGGFSYEQYFGPGTRLTVT.